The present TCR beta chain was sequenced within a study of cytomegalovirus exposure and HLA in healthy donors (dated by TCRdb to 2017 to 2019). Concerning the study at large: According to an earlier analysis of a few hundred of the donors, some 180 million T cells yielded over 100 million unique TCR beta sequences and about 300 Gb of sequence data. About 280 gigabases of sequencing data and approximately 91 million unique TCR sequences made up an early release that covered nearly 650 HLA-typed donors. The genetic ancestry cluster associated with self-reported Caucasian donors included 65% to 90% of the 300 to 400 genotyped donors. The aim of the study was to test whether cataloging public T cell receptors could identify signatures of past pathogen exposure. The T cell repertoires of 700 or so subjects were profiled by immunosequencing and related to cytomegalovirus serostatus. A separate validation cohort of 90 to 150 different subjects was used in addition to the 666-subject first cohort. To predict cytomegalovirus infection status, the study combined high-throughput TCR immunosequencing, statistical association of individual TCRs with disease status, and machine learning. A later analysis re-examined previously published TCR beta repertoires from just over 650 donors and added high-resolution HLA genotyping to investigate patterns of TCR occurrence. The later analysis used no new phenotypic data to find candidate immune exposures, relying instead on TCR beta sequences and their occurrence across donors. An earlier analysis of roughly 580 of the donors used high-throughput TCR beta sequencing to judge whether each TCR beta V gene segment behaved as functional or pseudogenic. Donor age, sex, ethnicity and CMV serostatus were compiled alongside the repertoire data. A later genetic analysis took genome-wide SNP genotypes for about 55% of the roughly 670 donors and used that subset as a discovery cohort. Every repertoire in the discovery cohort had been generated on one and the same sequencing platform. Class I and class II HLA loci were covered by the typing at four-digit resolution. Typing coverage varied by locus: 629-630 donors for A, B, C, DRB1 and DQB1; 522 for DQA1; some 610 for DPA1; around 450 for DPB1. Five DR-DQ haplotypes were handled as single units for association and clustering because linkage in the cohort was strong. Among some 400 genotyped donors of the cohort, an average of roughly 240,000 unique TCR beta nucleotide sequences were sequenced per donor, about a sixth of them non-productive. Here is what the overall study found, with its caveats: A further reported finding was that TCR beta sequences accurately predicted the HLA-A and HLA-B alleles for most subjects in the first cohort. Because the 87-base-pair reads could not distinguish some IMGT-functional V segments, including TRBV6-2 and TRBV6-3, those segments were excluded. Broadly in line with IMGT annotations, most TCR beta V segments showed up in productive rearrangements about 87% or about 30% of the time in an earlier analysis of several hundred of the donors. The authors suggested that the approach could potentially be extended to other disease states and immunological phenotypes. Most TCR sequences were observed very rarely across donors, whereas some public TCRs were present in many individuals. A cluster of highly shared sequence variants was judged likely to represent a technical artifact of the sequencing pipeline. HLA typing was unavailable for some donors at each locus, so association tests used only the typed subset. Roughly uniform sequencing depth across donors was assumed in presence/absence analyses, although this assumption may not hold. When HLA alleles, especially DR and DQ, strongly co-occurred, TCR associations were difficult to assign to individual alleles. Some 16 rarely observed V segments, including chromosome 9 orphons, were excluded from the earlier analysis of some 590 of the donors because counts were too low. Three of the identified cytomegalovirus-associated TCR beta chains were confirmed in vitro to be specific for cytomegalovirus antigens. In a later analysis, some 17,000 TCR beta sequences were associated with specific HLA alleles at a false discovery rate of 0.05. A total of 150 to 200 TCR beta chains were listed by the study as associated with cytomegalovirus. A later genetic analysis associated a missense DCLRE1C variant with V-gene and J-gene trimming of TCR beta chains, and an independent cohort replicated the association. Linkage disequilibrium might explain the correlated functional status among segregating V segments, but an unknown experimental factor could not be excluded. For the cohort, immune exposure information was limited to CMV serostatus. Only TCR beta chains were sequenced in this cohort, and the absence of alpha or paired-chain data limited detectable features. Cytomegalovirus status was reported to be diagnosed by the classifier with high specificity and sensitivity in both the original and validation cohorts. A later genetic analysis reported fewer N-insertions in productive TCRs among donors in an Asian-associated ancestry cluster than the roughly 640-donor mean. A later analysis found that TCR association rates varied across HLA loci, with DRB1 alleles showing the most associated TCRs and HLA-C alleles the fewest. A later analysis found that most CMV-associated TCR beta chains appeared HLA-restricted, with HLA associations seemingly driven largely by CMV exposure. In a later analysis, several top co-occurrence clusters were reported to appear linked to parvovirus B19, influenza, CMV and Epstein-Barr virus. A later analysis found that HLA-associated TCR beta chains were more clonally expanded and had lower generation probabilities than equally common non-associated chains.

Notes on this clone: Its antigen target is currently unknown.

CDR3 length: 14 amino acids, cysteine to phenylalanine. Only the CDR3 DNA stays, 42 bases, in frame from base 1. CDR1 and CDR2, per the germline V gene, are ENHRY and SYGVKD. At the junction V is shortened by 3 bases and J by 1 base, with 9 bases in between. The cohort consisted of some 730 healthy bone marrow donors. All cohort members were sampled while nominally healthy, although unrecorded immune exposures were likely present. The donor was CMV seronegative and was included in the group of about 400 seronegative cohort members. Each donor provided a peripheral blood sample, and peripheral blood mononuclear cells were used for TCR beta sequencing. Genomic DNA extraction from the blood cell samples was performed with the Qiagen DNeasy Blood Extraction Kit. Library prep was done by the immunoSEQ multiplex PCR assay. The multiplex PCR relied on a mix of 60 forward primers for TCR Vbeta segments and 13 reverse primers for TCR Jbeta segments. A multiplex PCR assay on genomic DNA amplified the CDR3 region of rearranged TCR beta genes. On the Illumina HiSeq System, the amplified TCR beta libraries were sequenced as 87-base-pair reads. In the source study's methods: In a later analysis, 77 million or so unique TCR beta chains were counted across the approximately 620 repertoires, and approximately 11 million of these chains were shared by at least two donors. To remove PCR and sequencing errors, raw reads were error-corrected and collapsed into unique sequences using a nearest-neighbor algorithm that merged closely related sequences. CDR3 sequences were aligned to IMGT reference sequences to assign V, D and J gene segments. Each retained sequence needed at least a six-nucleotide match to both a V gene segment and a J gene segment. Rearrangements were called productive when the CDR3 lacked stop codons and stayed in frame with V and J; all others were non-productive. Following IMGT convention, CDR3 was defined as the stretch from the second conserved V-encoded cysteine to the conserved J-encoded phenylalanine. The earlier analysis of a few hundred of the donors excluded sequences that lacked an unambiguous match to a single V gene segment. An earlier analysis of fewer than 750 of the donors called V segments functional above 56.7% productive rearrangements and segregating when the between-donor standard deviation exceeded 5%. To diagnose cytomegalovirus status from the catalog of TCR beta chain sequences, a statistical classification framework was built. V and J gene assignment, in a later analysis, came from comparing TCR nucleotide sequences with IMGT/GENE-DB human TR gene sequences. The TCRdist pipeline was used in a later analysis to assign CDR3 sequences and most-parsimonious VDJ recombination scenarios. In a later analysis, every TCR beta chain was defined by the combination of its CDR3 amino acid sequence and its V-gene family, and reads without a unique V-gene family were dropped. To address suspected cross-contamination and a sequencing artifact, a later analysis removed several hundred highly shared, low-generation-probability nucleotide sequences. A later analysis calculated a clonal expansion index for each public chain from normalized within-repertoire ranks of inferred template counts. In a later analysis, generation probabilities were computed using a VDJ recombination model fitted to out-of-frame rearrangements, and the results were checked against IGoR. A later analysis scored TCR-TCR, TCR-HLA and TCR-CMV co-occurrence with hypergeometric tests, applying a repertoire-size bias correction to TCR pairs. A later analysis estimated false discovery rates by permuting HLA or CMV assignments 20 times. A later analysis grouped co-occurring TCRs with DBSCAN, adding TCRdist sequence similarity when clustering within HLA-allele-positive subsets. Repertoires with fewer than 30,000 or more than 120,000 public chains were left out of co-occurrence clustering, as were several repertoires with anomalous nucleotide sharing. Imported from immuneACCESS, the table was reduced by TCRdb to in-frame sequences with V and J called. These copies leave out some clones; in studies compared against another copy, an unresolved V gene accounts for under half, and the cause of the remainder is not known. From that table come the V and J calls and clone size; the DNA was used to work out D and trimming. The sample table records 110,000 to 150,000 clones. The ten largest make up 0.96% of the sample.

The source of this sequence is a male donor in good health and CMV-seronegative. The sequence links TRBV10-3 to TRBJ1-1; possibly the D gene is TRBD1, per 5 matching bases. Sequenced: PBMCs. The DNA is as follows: TGTGCCATCAGTGACCACGGACAGAACACTGAAGCTTTCTTT. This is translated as CAISDHGQNTEAFF.